This is a list of T cell receptor beta chains from one sample in a study of blood T cell repertoires in COVID-19. TCRdb keeps only in-frame clones here, not all; method: immunoSEQ multiplex PCR. This repertoire shows 250,000 to 300,000 clones, around nine tenths found once; its top ten account for around 2%. The material sequenced was PBMCs or T cells enriched from blood (not recorded which). Receptor source: a woman in her fifties or sixties in a cohort exposed to, infected with or recovered from COVID-19 (not recorded which). Each CDR3 is given with its conserved first and last residue. Fields, in order: J gene, D gene, V gene, clone size, CDR3 DNA, CDR3 protein. D genes are given only for firm matches. Not all rows give a size; the values are once, few, many and, for expanded clones, a class.

J gene: TRBJ2-6; D gene: TRBD1; V gene: TRBV5-1; clone size: -; CDR3 DNA: TGCGCCAGCAGCTTGGTGACAGGGGCTTCCCCCTCTGGGGCCAACGTCCTGACTTTC; CDR3 protein: CASSLVTGASPSGANVLTF
J gene: TRBJ1-5; D gene: -; V gene: TRBV9; clone size: -; CDR3 DNA: TGTGCCAGCAGCGTAGACCCCACACCAAATCAGCCCCAGCATTTT; CDR3 protein: CASSVDPTPNQPQHF
J gene: TRBJ2-1; D gene: -; V gene: TRBV11-2; clone size: -; CDR3 DNA: TGTGCCAGCAGCGTTGATAGAGCGGTTAGCTCCTACAATGAGCAGTTCTTC; CDR3 protein: CASSVDRAVSSYNEQFF
J gene: TRBJ2-7; D gene: -; V gene: TRBV2; clone size: -; CDR3 DNA: TGTGCCAGCAGTGAGGGGGGGCTTGACTACGAGCAGTACTTC; CDR3 protein: CASSEGGLDYEQYF
J gene: TRBJ1-1; D gene: TRBD1; V gene: TRBV2; clone size: -; CDR3 DNA: TGTGCCAGCAGTGATATCGGAACAGGGGGTTTGAACACTGAAGCTTTCTTT; CDR3 protein: CASSDIGTGGLNTEAFF
J gene: TRBJ1-2; D gene: -; V gene: TRBV28; clone size: once; CDR3 DNA: TGTGCCAGCAGTTTCGTGGTCAGGGGTTATGGCTACACCTTC; CDR3 protein: CASSFVVRGYGYTF
J gene: TRBJ2-7; D gene: -; V gene: TRBV5-1; clone size: -; CDR3 DNA: TGCGCCAGCAGCTCTCAATCTAGCAACTACGAGCAGTACTTC; CDR3 protein: CASSSQSSNYEQYF
J gene: TRBJ2-7; D gene: -; V gene: TRBV5-1; clone size: many; CDR3 DNA: TGCGCCAGCAGCTTGGACAGGGACTACGAGCAGTACTTC; CDR3 protein: CASSLDRDYEQYF
J gene: TRBJ2-3; D gene: -; V gene: TRBV2; clone size: -; CDR3 DNA: TGTGCCAGCAGTGAAAATGCTCTTAGAACAGATACGCAGTATTTT; CDR3 protein: CASSENALRTDTQYF
J gene: TRBJ1-5; D gene: TRBD1; V gene: TRBV7-2; clone size: -; CDR3 DNA: TGTGCCAGCAGCCCCCACCGGACAGGTAATCAGCCCCAGCATTTT; CDR3 protein: CASSPHRTGNQPQHF
J gene: TRBJ2-5; D gene: -; V gene: TRBV5-1; clone size: -; CDR3 DNA: TGCGCCAGCAGCTTGATTTTCTTCCAAGAGACCCAGTACTTC; CDR3 protein: CASSLIFFQETQYF
J gene: TRBJ2-7; D gene: TRBD1; V gene: TRBV11-2; clone size: -; CDR3 DNA: TGTGCCAGCAGCGTAAGCAGGGGGCGCGAGCAGTACTTC; CDR3 protein: CASSVSRGREQYF
J gene: TRBJ2-2; D gene: -; V gene: TRBV5-1; clone size: -; CDR3 DNA: TGCGCCAGCAGCTTGCTGGGGAGCTTAATACTACGGATTGGCCGGTCGGCGGGGGAGCTGTTTTTT; CDR3 protein: CASSLLGSLILRIGRSAGELFF
J gene: TRBJ2-1; D gene: TRBD2; V gene: TRBV30; clone size: -; CDR3 DNA: TGTGCCTGGAGTCCGCCGGGACTAGCGGATATCAATGAGCAGTTCTTC; CDR3 protein: CAWSPPGLADINEQFF
J gene: TRBJ1-5; D gene: TRBD1; V gene: TRBV19; clone size: -; CDR3 DNA: TGTGCCAGTAGTATAGAACAGGGGAATGGGCAGCCCCAGCATTTT; CDR3 protein: CASSIEQGNGQPQHF
J gene: TRBJ1-1; D gene: -; V gene: TRBV5-4; clone size: -; CDR3 DNA: TGTGCCAGCAGCTTTTTGAGCAAAATGAACACTGAAGCTTTCTTT; CDR3 protein: CASSFLSKMNTEAFF
J gene: TRBJ1-2; D gene: -; V gene: TRBV5-1; clone size: -; CDR3 DNA: TGCGCCAGCAGCCTGGACGGGATCTATGGCTACACCTTC; CDR3 protein: CASSLDGIYGYTF
J gene: TRBJ2-3; D gene: -; V gene: TRBV24-1; clone size: -; CDR3 DNA: TGTGCCACCTTGGCTGCAAACACAGATACGCAGTATTTT; CDR3 protein: CATLAANTDTQYF
J gene: TRBJ2-5; D gene: TRBD2; V gene: TRBV30; clone size: -; CDR3 DNA: TGTGCCTGGAGTGTTAGTTCGGTCTCTAGCGGGAGTAACACAGAGACCCAGTACTTC; CDR3 protein: CAWSVSSVSSGSNTETQYF
J gene: TRBJ2-1; D gene: TRBD2; V gene: TRBV12-3/TRBV12-4; clone size: -; CDR3 DNA: TGTGCCAGCAGCCGCGGGGGCAATGAGCAGTTCTTC; CDR3 protein: CASSRGGNEQFF
J gene: TRBJ1-2; D gene: -; V gene: TRBV28; clone size: -; CDR3 DNA: TGTGCCAGCAGTTTACCGCAGGGGATGATGGGCGGCTACACCTTC; CDR3 protein: CASSLPQGMMGGYTF
J gene: TRBJ1-5; D gene: -; V gene: TRBV19; clone size: -; CDR3 DNA: TGTGCCAGTAGTAATGGGCGGGAACAGCCCCAGCATTTT; CDR3 protein: CASSNGREQPQHF
J gene: TRBJ2-7; D gene: TRBD2; V gene: TRBV7-2; clone size: -; CDR3 DNA: TGTGCCAGCAGCCGTAGCGGGAGATCGGGGGAGCAGTACTTC; CDR3 protein: CASSRSGRSGEQYF
J gene: TRBJ2-7; D gene: TRBD2; V gene: TRBV28; clone size: -; CDR3 DNA: TGTGCCAGCACTAGCGGGAGGAGGTACGAGCAGTACTTC; CDR3 protein: CASTSGRRYEQYF
J gene: TRBJ1-6; D gene: TRBD1; V gene: TRBV2; clone size: -; CDR3 DNA: TGTGCCAGCAGCGCGACAGGGAAAGAGGGTAATTCACCCCTCCACTTT; CDR3 protein: CASSATGKEGNSPLHF
J gene: TRBJ1-1; D gene: TRBD1; V gene: TRBV5-1; clone size: -; CDR3 DNA: TGCGCCAGCAGCTTATACAAGGGGGCAGGTAACACTGAAGCTTTCTTT; CDR3 protein: CASSLYKGAGNTEAFF
J gene: TRBJ1-6; D gene: TRBD1; V gene: TRBV7-6; clone size: -; CDR3 DNA: TGTGCCAGCAGCCTCCGGGACAGGGGTGATTCACCCCTCCACTTT; CDR3 protein: CASSLRDRGDSPLHF
J gene: TRBJ2-1; D gene: TRBD2; V gene: TRBV7-9; clone size: -; CDR3 DNA: TGTGCCAGCAGCCCACGTAGCGGGACCGCCTACAATGAGCAGTTCTTC; CDR3 protein: CASSPRSGTAYNEQFF
J gene: TRBJ1-3; D gene: -; V gene: TRBV18; clone size: once; CDR3 DNA: TGTGCCAGCTCGGGGCAGGGATTCTCTGGAAACACCATATATTTT; CDR3 protein: CASSGQGFSGNTIYF
J gene: TRBJ2-7; D gene: TRBD1; V gene: TRBV5-5; clone size: -; CDR3 DNA: TGTGCCAGCAGCCGGACAGGGAGTAAGGACGAGCAGTACTTC; CDR3 protein: CASSRTGSKDEQYF
J gene: TRBJ2-7; D gene: TRBD1; V gene: TRBV7-9; clone size: once; CDR3 DNA: TGTGCCAGCAGCTTCCAGGGGACAGGGTCCTACGAGCAGTACTTC; CDR3 protein: CASSFQGTGSYEQYF
J gene: TRBJ2-2; D gene: TRBD1; V gene: TRBV2; clone size: many; CDR3 DNA: TGTGCCAGCAGTACCGGGACAGGGGGCAGGGGGCTGTTTTTT; CDR3 protein: CASSTGTGGRGLFF
J gene: TRBJ2-3; D gene: -; V gene: TRBV6-5; clone size: -; CDR3 DNA: TGTGCCAGCAGTTACCGGGGGAGACGCACAGATACGCAGTATTTT; CDR3 protein: CASSYRGRRTDTQYF
J gene: TRBJ2-7; D gene: TRBD1; V gene: TRBV19; clone size: -; CDR3 DNA: TGTGCCAGTAGAAGACAGGGTACCTACGAGCAGTACTTC; CDR3 protein: CASRRQGTYEQYF
J gene: TRBJ1-1; D gene: -; V gene: TRBV18; clone size: -; CDR3 DNA: TGTGCCAGCTCACCACCCCAGGGGAGGAACACTGAAGCTTTCTTT; CDR3 protein: CASSPPQGRNTEAFF